One sample yielded the 19 T cell receptor beta chains listed below, sequenced in a study of beta chain features in type 1 diabetes. Sequenced material consisted of expressed TCRB transcripts (all of the isolated RNA was reverse transcribed). TCRdb keeps only in-frame clones here, not all; method: immunoSEQ multiplex PCR. The sample lists under 350,000 clones, 8% occurring once. Sequenced input: central memory CD4+ T cells from blood. The receptors derive from a woman between 18 and 29 years old in good health.

This clone was detected only a few times. The chain is built from TRBV6-5 and TRBJ1-5, with a tentative D call TRBD1 (5 bases). This CDR3 comprises 14 residues. Germline CDR1 is MNHEY and CDR2 is SVGAGI. Deletions cut 5 bases from V and 6 bases from J, with 14 bases between. The CDR3 sequence is CASSAGAQGQPQHF. CDR3 DNA: TGTGCCAGCAGTGCCGGGGCACAAGGTCAGCCCCAGCATTTT.

The rearrangement links TRBV2 to TRBJ2-2; no clear D gene. Per germline, CDR1 SNHLY and CDR2 FYNNEI. V lost 3 bases to trimming and J lost 2 bases, with 10 bases between them. This CDR3 has 15 residues. CDR3 sequence (DNA): TGTGCCAGCAGTGACAGTGGATTAAACACCGGGGAGCTGTTTTTT. Amino acid sequence: CASSDSGLNTGELFF.

In this sample, this clone turned up a few times. This CDR3 is CASRPGEETQYF. The CDR3 coding sequence is TGTGCCAGCCGTCCCGGGGAAGAGACCCAGTACTTC. The V and J genes are TRBV2 and TRBJ2-5; possible D gene TRBD2, 5 bases. CDR1 and CDR2 from the germline V gene are SNHLY and FYNNEI. There are 12 residues in the CDR3. V was shortened by 8 bases and J by 3 bases, with 10 bases between the two germline ends.

Only a few counts were recorded for this clone. The chain recombines TRBV2 with TRBJ2-2; the match to TRBD2 covers 13 bases. Germline CDR1 reads SNHLY; CDR2 reads FYNNEI. The CDR3 sequence is 17 residues long. V was clipped by 8 bases and J by 6 bases; unmatched bases: 12. CDR3 protein: CASGGVLLAGGPGELFF. CDR3 coding DNA: TGTGCCAGCGGAGGCGTCCTACTAGCGGGAGGGCCCGGGGAGCTGTTTTTT.

This chain's CDR3 is CASSFRTGGAYNEQFF. The CDR3 DNA follows: TGTGCCAGCAGCTTTCGAACAGGGGGGGCCTACAATGAGCAGTTCTTC. The chain uses TRBV9 and TRBJ2-1; D is perhaps TRBD1 (8 bases). The CDR3 consists of 16 residues. The V gene's germline CDR1 is SGDLS and CDR2 YYNGEE. Trimming stripped 4 bases from V and 2 bases from J, with 16 bases between.

A few counts support this clone. This sequence joins TRBV5-8 and TRBJ2-6; D not certain. The CDR3 has 20 amino acids. From germline, CDR1 is SGHTS and CDR2 YDEGEE. The germline V and J ends were trimmed by 3 bases and 0 bases, with 22 bases remaining between them. The CDR3, as DNA: TGTGCCAGCAGCTCGGTAGTCTTTAGGGCGGAGAGCTCTGGGGCCAACGTCCTGACTTTC. It specifies CASSSVVFRAESSGANVLTF.

The rearrangement links TRBV25-1 to TRBJ2-1; D might be TRBD1 (6 bases). Germline V CDR1 and CDR2: MGHDK, SYGVNS. This CDR3 is 15 amino acids long. Trimming took off 5 bases at V and 3 bases at J, with 14 bases between the two ends. Here the CDR3 DNA reads TGTGCCAGCAGTCCACCGGGACACTACTACAATGAGCAGTTCTTC. As protein: CASSPPGHYYNEQFF.

The CDR3 region has the DNA TGTGCCAGCAGCTTTTCGGGCAGTGGGACTGAAGCTTTCTTT. This encodes CASSFSGSGTEAFF. J is TRBJ1-1 and V is TRBV7-3; D is unresolved. V was cut by 3 bases and J by 5 bases, with 13 bases left in between. Germline V gene data show CDR1 as SGHTA and CDR2 as FQGTGA. CDR3 size: 14 residues.

Written as DNA, the CDR3 is TGTGCCAGTTTACCCTTTTACAGGGGGGATTCGAACACCGGGGAGCTGTTTTTT. Translation gives CASLPFYRGDSNTGELFF. The rearrangement uses TRBV19 and TRBJ2-2; 8 bases agree with TRBD1. Losses at the gene ends were 8 bases for V and 0 bases for J; bases not matched to a gene: 14. The CDR3 has 18 amino acids. Germline V gene data show CDR1 as LNHDA and CDR2 as SQIVND (reference sequence).

This clone was found many times. The same CDR3 arises from other DNA sequences in this sample as well. The V and J genes are TRBV9 and TRBJ1-2, with D tentatively TRBD1 (5 bases). The CDR3 loop spans 14 amino acids. V dropped 4 bases and J dropped 2 bases, with 12 bases sitting between them. Germline V gene lookup returns CDR1 SGDLS and CDR2 YYNGEE. The CDR3 loop reads CASSPRGGNYGYTF. The DNA for the CDR3 is TGTGCCAGCAGCCCCCGGGGCGGGAACTATGGCTACACCTTC.

There are a few counts of this clone. The chain uses TRBV7-2 and TRBJ2-7; D perhaps matches TRBD1 (6 bases). V lost 4 bases and J lost 5, with 18 bases in between. The CDR3 sequence is 15 residues long. Per the germline V gene, CDR1 is SGHTA and CDR2 is FQGNSA. CDR3 protein: CASSSRSLRGNEQYF. As DNA, the CDR3 is TGTGCCAGCAGCTCGCGGAGTCTTAGGGGGAACGAGCAGTACTTC.

This clone occurred many times. The chain has TRBV18 and TRBJ1-1; 7 nucleotides align to TRBD1. Trimming cost V 3 bases and J 1 base; bases outside gene matches: 2. This CDR3 contains 14 residues. Germline V gene data show CDR1 as KGHSH and CDR2 as LQKENI. The CDR3: CASSPGTENTEAFF. The CDR3 nucleotides are TGTGCCAGCTCACCCGGGACAGAGAACACTGAAGCTTTCTTT.

This clone was found many times. The chain combines TRBV2 with TRBJ2-1; D is unclear. Germline V gene lookup returns CDR1 SNHLY and CDR2 FYNNEI. CDR3 length: 14 residues. V shed 3 bases and J shed 9 bases, with 15 bases lying between them. The CDR3 is CASSDRASRSEQFF. CDR3 in DNA: TGTGCCAGCAGTGATCGGGCTAGTCGGAGTGAGCAGTTCTTC.

The gene calls are TRBV5-1 and TRBJ1-2, with 9 bases matching TRBD1. This CDR3 has 13 amino acids. CDR1 is SGHRS and CDR2 is YFSETQ in the germline V gene. V shed 2 bases, J shed 8 bases, and the junction held 4 bases outside the gene matches. CDR3 nucleotides: TGCGCCAGCAGCTTCGGACAGGGGAACGGCTACACCTTC. Its protein product is CASSFGQGNGYTF.

The chain is built from TRBV25-1 and TRBJ1-1; possible D gene TRBD1, 5 bases. This CDR3 contains 15 residues. CDR1 is MGHDK and CDR2 is SYGVNS in the germline V gene. V was shortened by 3 bases and J by 3 bases, with 14 bases between the two germline ends. Written as DNA, the CDR3 is TGTGCCAGCAGTGACTCCAGGGAAGAGGACACTGAAGCTTTCTTT. Its translation is CASSDSREEDTEAFF.

This clone was observed once. CDR3 sequence (DNA): TGTGCCAGCAGCCTAGAAGCCAGACAGGGGCGGATCGGTGAGCAGTTCTTC. Protein sequence: CASSLEARQGRIGEQFF. The chain carries TRBV27 and TRBJ2-1; 8 bases are a match to TRBD1. The length of the CDR3 is 17 residues. Germline CDR1 MNHEY, CDR2 SMNVEV (reference sequence). The V segment lost 6 bases and the J segment 9 bases; nucleotides outside the gene matches: 19.

V is TRBV28 and J is TRBJ2-7; D gene uncertain. V lost 2 bases to trimming and J lost 4 bases, with 12 bases between them. Germline V gene sequence: CDR1 MDHEN, CDR2 SYDVKM. This CDR3 spans 14 amino acids. The chain's CDR3 is CASSLHRPPYEQYV. The CDR3 DNA follows: TGTGCCAGCAGTTTACACCGACCCCCATACGAGCAGTACGTC.

This clone was seen a few times. The chain links TRBV19 to TRBJ2-7, with 10 bases fitting TRBD2. CDR1 and CDR2 from the germline V gene are LNHDA and SQIVND (reference sequence). V dropped 10 bases and J dropped 0; count of bases not matched to a gene: 6. The CDR3 consists of 14 residues. In nucleotides, the CDR3 is TGTGCCACCAAACCTAGCGGGAGCTCCTACGAGCAGTACTTC. Translating it yields CATKPSGSSYEQYF.

This chain links TRBV4-3 with TRBJ2-3; 12 nucleotides align to TRBD1. V lost 1 base, J lost 8 bases, and 4 bases stayed unmatched. This CDR3 region has 15 residues. Germline V lookup: CDR1 LGHNA, CDR2 YSLEER. The CDR3 loop reads CASSQAGQGARTQYF. CDR3 in DNA: TGCGCCAGCAGCCAAGCGGGACAGGGGGCCCGTACGCAGTATTTT.